The 11 T cell receptor beta chains below come from one sample, sequenced in a study of cytomegalovirus exposure and HLA in healthy donors. The PCR used 60 Vbeta and 13 Jbeta primers. Clones were sequenced by immunoSEQ multiplex PCR, and TCRdb holds only the in-frame ones, with some missing. The sample is made up of around 150,000 clones, and the top ten hold about 1.2% of it. Sequenced sample: PBMCs. The receptor set was obtained from a woman aged 60 to 75 in good health and CMV-seronegative.

The CDR3 nucleotides read TGTGCCAGCAGCACCGGGACAGGGGGTGTACCCCTCCACTTT. Translation: CASSTGTGGVPLHF. The chain uses TRBV9 and TRBJ1-6, with 11 bases that match TRBD1. J was trimmed by 12 bases and V by 4 bases; bases with no gene match: 6. There are 14 residues in the CDR3. Germline values: CDR1 SGDLS, CDR2 YYNGEE.

V gene TRBV7-2 combines with J gene TRBJ2-1; TRBD2 matches 10 bases. This CDR3 region has 17 residues. Germline trimming cut 2 bases from V and 6 bases from J; bases unmatched to any gene: 10. Germline loops: CDR1 SGHTA, CDR2 FQGNSA. CDR3 in amino acids: CASSLRLAGPWVNEQFF. CDR3 sequence (DNA): TGTGCCAGCAGCTTAAGACTAGCGGGTCCCTGGGTCAATGAGCAGTTCTTC.

V usage is TRBV6-5 and J usage is TRBJ2-5; TRBD2 matches 10 bases. The J call may be mistaken, given a closer DNA end match to TRBJ2-7. The CDR3 runs 15 residues. The germline gives CDR1 MNHEY, CDR2 SVGAGI. The CDR3 DNA reads as TGTGCCAGCAGTCAACTAGCGGGAAGCTCCTACGAGCAGTACTTC. Amino acids: CASSQLAGSSYEQYF.

The rearrangement joins TRBV6-4 to TRBJ2-3; the match to TRBD2 covers 8 bases. Germline CDR1 MRHNA, CDR2 SNTAGT. The CDR3 sequence is 18 residues long. Trimming removed 3 bases from V and 7 bases from J; junction bases left unmatched: 18. The CDR3 nucleotides read TGTGCCAGCAGTGATGGGAGTGGCGGGAGGCCCCGTAGAAATACGCAGTATTTT. Amino acids: CASSDGSGGRPRRNTQYF.

The V gene is TRBV20-1, the J gene TRBJ2-3, with 8 bases lining up with TRBD2. J lost 9 bases, V lost 6 bases, and 2 bases had no gene match. CDR3 length equals 10 residues. Germline V lookup: CDR1 DFQATT, CDR2 SNEGSKA (reference sequence). CDR3 loop: CSAQRETQYF. The CDR3 nucleotides read TGCAGTGCGCAGCGGGAGACGCAGTATTTT.

The rearrangement joins TRBV7-2 to TRBJ2-7; D is possibly TRBD2 (6 bases). The length of the CDR3 is 15 residues. Between the trimmed V and J ends, which lost 5 bases and 7 bases, there was a span of 21 bases. The germline gives CDR1 SGHTA, CDR2 FQGNSA. The DNA for the CDR3 is TGTGCCAGCAGCCCACAGGACTACCTTGGCCGGGAGCAGTACTTC. This codes for CASSPQDYLGREQYF.

For this clone: Other DNA sequences of this sample code for an identical CDR3. The chain combines TRBV5-8 with TRBJ2-1, with 13 bases identical to TRBD2. The CDR3 contains 16 residues. V shed 0 bases, J shed 3 bases, and the junction held 0 bases outside the gene matches. CDR1 and CDR2 (germline): SGHTS, YDEGEE. The CDR3 nucleotides read TGTGCCAGCAGCTTGGGACTAGCGGGAGGCTACAATGAGCAGTTCTTC. Protein product: CASSLGLAGGYNEQFF.

The V and J genes are TRBV21-1 and TRBJ1-3; TRBD1 was called by the table and not checked on the DNA. TRBV21-1 is labeled a pseudogene. The CDR3 is 16 amino acids. CDR3 DNA sequence: TGTGCCAGCAGCAAAGAGGTACAGGGTACTGGAAACACCATATATTTT. Its protein is CASSKEVQGTGNTIYF.

The rearrangement uses TRBV4-1 and TRBJ1-2; TRBD1 matches 10 bases. Losses at the gene ends were 1 base for V and 4 bases for J; bases not matched to a gene: 6. The CDR3 is made up of 16 amino acids. The germline CDR1 and CDR2 sequences are MGHRA and YSYEKL. CDR3 coding DNA: TGCGCCAGCAGCCAAGGGGGACAGGGGCCTCTCTATGGCTACACCTTC. It encodes CASSQGGQGPLYGYTF.

V usage is TRBV5-8 and J usage is TRBJ1-2; D is uncertain. Germline values: CDR1 SGHTS, CDR2 YDEGEE. This CDR3 is built from 12 residues. V was clipped by 4 bases and J by 5 bases, with 9 bases between them. For the CDR3, the DNA is TGTGCCAGCAGCCGGGATTTTTATGGCTACACCTTC. It codes for CASSRDFYGYTF.

The gene calls are TRBV4-3 and TRBJ2-7, with 7 positions matching TRBD1. This CDR3 region has 16 residues. Trimming cost V 0 bases and J 3 bases; bases outside gene matches: 8. Germline CDR1 and CDR2: LGHNA and YSLEER. CDR3 DNA: TGCGCCAGCAGCCAAGATTGGGGACAGTCTGTCTACGAGCAGTACTTC. Translating it yields CASSQDWGQSVYEQYF.